A selection of T cell receptor beta chains follows, all from one sample in a study of OX40 agonist ivuxolimab in advanced cancers. Sequencing used immunoSEQ multiplex PCR; TCRdb keeps in-frame clones, though not all of them. This table has approximately 55,000 clones, roughly 87% appearing once. The sample consisted of CD4+ or CD8+ T cells sorted from blood, taken in a trial of the OX40 agonist ivuxolimab. The receptors derive from an adult with an advanced solid tumor such as melanoma, head and neck, liver or kidney cancer. Both conserved end residues are part of each CDR3. The order of the fields is clone size, J gene, D gene, V gene, CDR3 length, CDR3 protein, CDR3 DNA. A D gene is named only where the DNA matches it firmly. Only part of the rows carry a size: once, few, many, or a class if the clone is expanded.

clone_size: -
j_call: TRBJ2-1
d_call: -
v_call: TRBV29-1
cdr3_length: 16
cdr3_aa: CSADRPETGIHNEQFF
cdr3_nt: TGCAGCGCCGACCGCCCGGAGACGGGGATCCACAATGAGCAGTTCTTC

clone_size: -
j_call: TRBJ2-1
d_call: TRBD2
v_call: TRBV9
cdr3_length: 15
cdr3_aa: CASSSGLASYNEQFF
cdr3_nt: TGTGCCAGCAGCTCCGGACTAGCCTCCTACAATGAGCAGTTCTTC

clone_size: once
j_call: TRBJ2-1
d_call: -
v_call: TRBV7-2
cdr3_length: 16
cdr3_aa: CASSLVGTGAYNEQFF
cdr3_nt: TGTGCCAGCAGCTTAGTCGGGACTGGCGCCTACAATGAGCAGTTCTTC

clone_size: once
j_call: TRBJ2-7
d_call: -
v_call: TRBV6-5
cdr3_length: 13
cdr3_aa: CASSFGENYEQYF
cdr3_nt: TGTGCCAGCAGTTTCGGCGAAAACTACGAGCAGTACTTC

clone_size: -
j_call: TRBJ2-3
d_call: TRBD2
v_call: TRBV6-6
cdr3_length: 13
cdr3_aa: CATLSGSTDTQYF
cdr3_nt: TGTGCGACCCTTAGCGGGAGCACAGATACGCAGTATTTT

clone_size: once
j_call: TRBJ2-1
d_call: -
v_call: TRBV28
cdr3_length: 11
cdr3_aa: CASRTYNEQFF
cdr3_nt: TGTGCCAGCAGAACATACAATGAGCAGTTCTTC

clone_size: -
j_call: TRBJ1-1
d_call: -
v_call: TRBV5-1
cdr3_length: 12
cdr3_aa: CATSPGGTEAFF
cdr3_nt: TGCGCCACCTCGCCCGGGGGCACTGAAGCTTTCTTT

clone_size: -
j_call: TRBJ2-1
d_call: TRBD1
v_call: TRBV18
cdr3_length: 17
cdr3_aa: CASSRTVDRGNYNEQFF
cdr3_nt: TGTGCCAGCTCACGAACGGTGGACAGGGGGAACTACAATGAGCAGTTCTTC

clone_size: -
j_call: TRBJ2-3
d_call: -
v_call: TRBV5-6
cdr3_length: 12
cdr3_aa: CASSRAPDTQYF
cdr3_nt: TGTGCCAGCAGCAGGGCGCCAGATACGCAGTATTTT

clone_size: few
j_call: TRBJ1-1
d_call: -
v_call: TRBV18
cdr3_length: 12
cdr3_aa: CASSPVQGEAFF
cdr3_nt: TGTGCCAGCTCACCAGTGCAGGGGGAAGCTTTCTTT

clone_size: -
j_call: TRBJ1-1
d_call: -
v_call: TRBV28
cdr3_length: 11
cdr3_aa: CASSLRFQAFF
cdr3_nt: TGTGCCAGCAGTTTGAGGTTTCAGGCTTTCTTT

clone_size: -
j_call: TRBJ2-1
d_call: -
v_call: TRBV10-3
cdr3_length: 14
cdr3_aa: CAISEDWGFSEQFF
cdr3_nt: TGTGCCATCAGTGAAGACTGGGGTTTCAGTGAGCAGTTCTTC

clone_size: -
j_call: TRBJ2-3
d_call: -
v_call: TRBV19
cdr3_length: 13
cdr3_aa: CASSIGVTDTQYF
cdr3_nt: TGTGCCAGTAGTATAGGGGTCACAGATACGCAGTATTTT

clone_size: -
j_call: TRBJ1-5
d_call: -
v_call: TRBV16
cdr3_length: 12
cdr3_aa: CASSQPRAPQHF
cdr3_nt: TGTGCCAGCAGCCAACCTAGGGCGCCCCAGCATTTT

clone_size: -
j_call: TRBJ1-4
d_call: -
v_call: TRBV4-1
cdr3_length: 14
cdr3_aa: CASSQEKVREKLFF
cdr3_nt: TGCGCCAGCAGCCAAGAAAAAGTAAGGGAAAAACTGTTTTTT

clone_size: once
j_call: TRBJ2-7
d_call: -
v_call: TRBV7-9
cdr3_length: 15
cdr3_aa: CASSLGVGITYEQYF
cdr3_nt: TGTGCCAGCAGCTTAGGGGTAGGGATCACCTACGAGCAGTACTTC